The T cell receptor beta chain under discussion was sequenced for a study of cytomegalovirus exposure and HLA in healthy donors. The V gene's germline CDR1 is MGHRA and CDR2 YSYEKL. Trimming pared 2 bases from V and 1 base from J, leaving 16 bases between. The CDR3 consists of 17 residues. PCR amplification relied on 60 Vbeta primers (plus 13 Jbeta primers). Method: immunoSEQ multiplex PCR; TCRdb's copy keeps in-frame clones and lacks some. Here the sample spans about 190,000 clones, around 67% being singletons. Source material: PBMCs. The sequence derives from a young woman in good health and CMV-seropositive. The chain recombines TRBV4-1 with TRBJ2-3, with D possibly matching TRBD2 (5 bases). The CDR3 nucleotides read TGCGCCAGCAGCCAATGGACCCCAGCGGCCGGCACAGATACGCAGTATTTT. Amino acid sequence: CASSQWTPAAGTDTQYF.